This is a list of T cell receptor beta chains from one sample in a study of beta chain features in type 1 diabetes. The data were produced by immunoSEQ multiplex PCR, yet TCRdb's version contains in-frame clones alone and is incomplete. The sample yields hundreds of thousands of clones, 13% seen once. Source material: naive CD4+ T cells from blood. These receptors all stem from a young man with type 1 diabetes. CDR3s include the opening cysteine and the closing phenylalanine or tryptophan. D genes are given only for firm matches. Clone size appears in some rows only: once, few, many, or a class for an expanded clone.

v_gene	j_gene	len	d_gene	abundance	CDR3nt	CDR3aa
TRBV5-4	TRBJ2-5	15	-	few	TGTGCCAGCAGCCGGGCGGCAGGGTGGGAAGAGACCCAGTACTTC	CASSRAAGWEETQYF
TRBV7-2	TRBJ1-6	12	-	-	TGTGCCAGCAGCGGACAGTATTCACCCCTCCACTTT	CASSGQYSPLHF
TRBV27	TRBJ1-4	13	-	-	TGTGCCAGCCGTAAAGGGGCTAATGAAAAACTGTTTTTT	CASRKGANEKLFF
TRBV5-1	TRBJ2-7	16	-	few	TGCGCCAGCAGCAAGTTACGACAGGCCGACTCCTACGAGCAGTACTTC	CASSKLRQADSYEQYF
TRBV6-1	TRBJ2-1	14	TRBD1	-	TGTGCCAGCAGTGGGGGACAGGGTTCCAATGAGCAGTTCTTC	CASSGGQGSNEQFF
TRBV2	TRBJ1-2	13	-	few	TGTGCCAGCAGGAACCGCACAGGGTACGGCTACACCTTC	CASRNRTGYGYTF
TRBV28	TRBJ2-7	13	-	-	TGTGCCAGCAGTTTCGGGTTACCCTACGAGCAGTACTTC	CASSFGLPYEQYF
TRBV29-1	TRBJ2-5	14	-	-	TGCAGCGCCGATCCCGGGACGGGGCCGGAGGGCCAGTACTTC	CSADPGTGPEGQYF
TRBV5-1	TRBJ2-3	18	-	-	TGCGCCAGCAGCCGTCCCCTATCGAGGACTGGGAGCACAGATACGCAGTATTTT	CASSRPLSRTGSTDTQYF
TRBV5-6	TRBJ2-7	14	-	-	TGTGCCAGCAGCTTTACGGATCTACCCTACGAGCAGTACTTC	CASSFTDLPYEQYF
TRBV5-6	TRBJ2-7	14	TRBD1	-	TGTGCCAGCAGCTTACAGGGGGCCACCTACGAGCAGTACTTC	CASSLQGATYEQYF
TRBV7-8	TRBJ2-7	15	-	-	TGTGCCAGCAGCTTTTCTTCCCAGGGTGGGGACGAGCAGTACTTC	CASSFSSQGGDEQYF
TRBV27	TRBJ2-1	16	-	few	TGTGCCAGCAGGCAAGCAACAGGGGGAGGGAACAATGAGCAGTTCTTC	CASRQATGGGNNEQFF
TRBV5-1	TRBJ2-2	15	TRBD2	-	TGCGCCAGCAGCTTACTAGCGGGGGACACCGGGGAGCTGTTTTTT	CASSLLAGDTGELFF
TRBV7-8	TRBJ1-2	15	TRBD1	-	TGTGCCAGCAGCCCGCCGGGACAGTTGAACTATGGCTACACCTTC	CASSPPGQLNYGYTF
TRBV7-8	TRBJ1-2	20	-	-	TGTGCCAGCAGCGACTCTAAAACGGATCGACCCATATTTTATAACTATGGCTACACCTTC	CASSDSKTDRPIFYNYGYTF
TRBV5-1	TRBJ2-5	14	-	-	TGCGCCAGCAGCTTGGAAGGGGCCAGGGAGACCCAGTACTTC	CASSLEGARETQYF
TRBV10-3	TRBJ2-1	13	-	-	TGTGCCATCAGTGAGTCTTGGGACGGCTGGCAGTTCTTC	CAISESWDGWQFF
TRBV28	TRBJ2-5	17	TRBD1	few	TGTGCCAGCAGTTTACGGGACAGGGGATTCTTTGGGGAGACCCAGTACTTC	CASSLRDRGFFGETQYF
TRBV28	TRBJ1-2	11	-	few	TGTGCCAGCAGTCCCACCTATGGCTACACCTTC	CASSPTYGYTF
TRBV9	TRBJ1-2	13	TRBD1	-	TGTGCCAGCAGCCGGACAGGGGGCGGTGGCTACACCTTC	CASSRTGGGGYTF
TRBV5-6	TRBJ2-1	13	-	few	TGTGCCAGCAGCTCAGGGTCTGACAATGAGCAGTTCTTC	CASSSGSDNEQFF
TRBV29-1	TRBJ1-2	16	TRBD1	-	TGCAGCGTGAGGGGCGCCGGGACAGGGAAAAACTATGGCTACACCTTC	CSVRGAGTGKNYGYTF
TRBV30	TRBJ1-2	13	-	-	TGTGCCTGGAGTGTACCCCGAATTAGAGGCTACACCTTC	CAWSVPRIRGYTF
TRBV7-6	TRBJ2-7	15	TRBD2	-	TGTGCCAGCAGCGATAGCGGGGGTTTCACTTACGAGCAGTACTTC	CASSDSGGFTYEQYF
TRBV6-1	TRBJ1-2	14	-	few	TGTGCCAGTGAGATGGACCGCGCTAACTATGGCTACACCTTC	CASEMDRANYGYTF
TRBV29-1	TRBJ1-1	13	-	-	TGCAGCTCAAAAAATGGGGCGACAGAGGAAGCTTTCTTT	CSSKNGATEEAFF
TRBV11-2	TRBJ2-3	15	-	-	TGTGCCAGCACCCCTGGAGCACAGGGAACAGATACGCAGTATTTT	CASTPGAQGTDTQYF
TRBV7-2	TRBJ1-2	12	TRBD1	-	TGTGCCAGCAGCGGGACAGTGGCAGGCTACACCTTC	CASSGTVAGYTF
TRBV29-1	TRBJ2-2	12	TRBD1	-	TGCAGCATCACAGGGGACGCCGGGGAGCTGTTTTTT	CSITGDAGELFF
TRBV23-1	TRBJ1-3	15	-	-	TGCGCCAGCAGTCTGAAGAATAGCTCTGGAAACACCATATATTTT	CASSLKNSSGNTIYF
TRBV7-7	TRBJ2-2	15	TRBD2	-	TGTGCCAGCAGGGGGACTAGCTCGGGTACCGGGGAGCTGTTTTTT	CASRGTSSGTGELFF
TRBV10-3	TRBJ2-3	16	-	few	TGTGCCATCAGCCTCCTTTCAGGTACTAGCACAGATACGCAGTATTTT	CAISLLSGTSTDTQYF
TRBV7-6	TRBJ1-1	16	-	-	TGTGCCAGCAGCGACGGCGGGGCCAGCAAAAACACTGAAGCTTTCTTT	CASSDGGASKNTEAFF
TRBV2	TRBJ2-5	15	TRBD2	-	TGTGCCAGCAGCCTAACTGGCGGGGGAAAGGGGACCCAGTACTTC	CASSLTGGGKGTQYF
TRBV7-2	TRBJ1-6	13	-	few	TGTGCCAGCAGTACAGATTGGAATTCACCCCTCCACTTT	CASSTDWNSPLHF
TRBV28	TRBJ2-1	16	TRBD2	-	TGTGCCAGCAGAGCTAGCGGGGGGGCTAGTAGGAGTGAGCAGTTCTTC	CASRASGGASRSEQFF
TRBV29-1	TRBJ1-2	15	-	-	TGCAGCGTTGAAGAGTCCCGAGGCCTAAACTATGGCTACACCTTC	CSVEESRGLNYGYTF